This TCR beta chain is drawn from a study of cytomegalovirus exposure and HLA in healthy donors (dated by TCRdb to the late 2010s). Looking at the study overall: An earlier analysis of some 600 of the donors reported approximately 280 Gb of sequence data and some 110 million unique TCR beta sequences obtained from about 200 million T cells. An early release covering about 600 HLA-typed donors comprised approximately 300 gigabases of sequencing data and around 80 million unique TCR sequences. The genetic ancestry cluster associated with self-reported Caucasian donors included over 80% of the approximately 400 genotyped donors. The study was designed to test whether signatures of past pathogen exposure could be identified by cataloging public T cell receptors. The study used immunosequencing to profile the T cell repertoires of hundreds of subjects and linked those repertoires to cytomegalovirus serostatus. Along with the approximately 620-subject first cohort, a separate validation cohort of 120 different subjects was used. High-throughput TCR immunosequencing, statistical association of individual TCRs with disease status, and machine learning were combined to predict cytomegalovirus infection status. A later analysis re-examined previously published TCR beta repertoires from roughly 650 donors and added high-resolution HLA genotyping to investigate patterns of TCR occurrence. Rather than drawing on any new phenotypic data, the later analysis identified candidate immune exposures from TCR beta sequences and the way those sequences occurred across donors. An earlier analysis of roughly 580 of the donors used high-throughput TCR beta sequencing to judge whether each TCR beta V gene segment behaved as functional or pseudogenic. Donor age, sex, ethnicity and CMV serostatus were compiled alongside the repertoire data. A later genetic analysis used genome-wide SNP genotypes for about 65% of the 666 donors, treating that subset as a discovery cohort. All discovery cohort repertoires had been generated using a single sequencing platform. HLA typing included class I and class II loci at four-digit resolution. The number of donors typed differed by locus, with roughly 629-640 for A, B, C, DRB1 and DQB1, roughly 550 for DQA1, 600 to 610 for DPA1, and 400 to 490 for DPB1. Roughly 5 DR-DQ haplotypes were handled as single units for association and clustering, since linkage in the cohort was strong. On average, roughly 250,000 unique TCR beta nucleotide sequences were sequenced per donor among some 420 genotyped donors of the cohort, with around 19% of those sequences being non-productive.

The CDR3 numbers 14 residues from cysteine through phenylalanine. The entry retains the CDR3 DNA only, 42 bases that are in frame from base 1. CDR1 and CDR2 (LGHNT, FRNRAP) derive from the germline V gene. V is reduced by 5 bases and J by 4 bases, leaving a spacing of 12 bases between them. Library prep was done by the immunoSEQ multiplex PCR assay. The multiplex PCR relied on a mix of 60 forward primers for TCR Vbeta segments and 13 reverse primers for TCR Jbeta segments. The CDR3 region of rearranged TCR beta genes was amplified from genomic DNA with a multiplex PCR assay. Amplified TCR beta libraries were sequenced as 87-base-pair reads on the Illumina HiSeq System. On the study's bioinformatics: In a later analysis, approximately 74 million unique TCR beta chains were counted across the roughly 610 repertoires, and approximately 11 million of these chains were shared by at least two donors. A nearest-neighbor algorithm error-corrected the raw reads and collapsed the reads into unique sequences, merging closely related sequences to remove PCR and sequencing errors. V, D and J gene segments were assigned by aligning CDR3 sequences to IMGT reference sequences. For a sequence to be retained, a match of at least six nucleotides was required to both a V gene segment and a J gene segment. A rearrangement was called productive if the CDR3 had no stop codons and remained in frame with V and J, and every other rearrangement was called non-productive. CDR3 was defined according to IMGT convention as the region running from the second conserved V-encoded cysteine to the conserved J-encoded phenylalanine. In an earlier analysis of roughly 610 of the donors, sequences lacking an unambiguous match to a single V gene segment were excluded. An earlier analysis of over 450 of the donors classified V segments as functional when productive rearrangements were above 56.7% and as segregating when the standard deviation between donors was above 5%. A statistical classification framework was built to diagnose cytomegalovirus status from the catalog of TCR beta chain sequences. In a later analysis, TCR nucleotide sequences were compared against IMGT/GENE-DB human TR gene sequences so that V and J genes could be assigned. In a later analysis, CDR3 sequences and most-parsimonious VDJ recombination scenarios were assigned using the TCRdist pipeline. A later analysis defined each TCR beta chain by its CDR3 amino acid sequence plus V-gene family, and excluded reads lacking a unique V-gene family. As a way to deal with suspected cross-contamination and a sequencing artifact, a later analysis dropped roughly 600 nucleotide sequences that were highly shared and had low generation probability. A later analysis calculated a clonal expansion index for each public chain from normalized within-repertoire ranks of inferred template counts. Generation probabilities in a later analysis came from a VDJ recombination model fitted to out-of-frame rearrangements, and those results were checked against IGoR. In a later analysis, hypergeometric tests were used to score TCR-TCR, TCR-HLA and TCR-CMV co-occurrence, with a repertoire-size bias correction applied to TCR pairs. In a later analysis, false discovery rates were estimated by permuting HLA or CMV assignments 20 times. A later analysis grouped co-occurring TCRs with DBSCAN, adding TCRdist sequence similarity when clustering within HLA-allele-positive subsets. For co-occurrence clustering, repertoires with fewer than 30,000 or more than 120,000 public chains were excluded, along with 5 or 6 repertoires with anomalous nucleotide sharing. Sourced from immuneACCESS, this table was stored by TCRdb with only in-frame sequences that have V and J called. A share of the clones is absent; for the studies checked, an unresolved V gene accounts for under half, and the remainder has no known explanation. The V and J calls and the clone size are those of that table, but D and trimming were determined from the DNA. The sample records about 180,000 clones, roughly 80% of which are singletons. More than 1.5% of the sample comes from the top ten.

Results and caveats for the whole study, not just this receptor: Specific HLA alleles were associated with roughly 17,000 TCR beta sequences at a false discovery rate of 0.05 in a later analysis. A further reported finding was that TCR beta sequences accurately predicted the HLA-A and HLA-B alleles for most subjects in the first cohort. According to a later genetic analysis, donors in an Asian-associated ancestry cluster had fewer N-insertions in productive TCRs than the approximately 700-donor mean. Strong co-occurrence of HLA alleles, especially DR and DQ, made assigning TCR associations to individual alleles difficult. An earlier analysis of 450 to 750 of the donors showed that most TCR beta V segments appeared in productive rearrangements either about 90% or about 30% of the time, which broadly matched IMGT annotations. A later genetic analysis associated a missense DCLRE1C variant with V-gene and J-gene trimming of TCR beta chains, and an independent cohort replicated the association. Cytomegalovirus status was reported to be diagnosed by the classifier with high specificity and sensitivity in both the original and validation cohorts. In a later analysis, HLA-associated TCR beta chains were found to be more clonally expanded and to have lower generation probabilities than equally common non-associated chains. Roughly uniform sequencing depth across donors was assumed in presence/absence analyses, although this assumption may not hold. A few of the identified cytomegalovirus-associated TCR beta chains were confirmed in vitro to be specific for cytomegalovirus antigens. A later analysis found that TCR association rates varied across HLA loci, with DRB1 alleles showing the most associated TCRs and HLA-C alleles the fewest. While some public TCRs were present in many individuals, most TCR sequences turned up only very rarely across donors. Because counts were too low, roughly 16 rarely observed V segments, including chromosome 9 orphons, were left out of the earlier analysis of about 620 of the donors. A later analysis found that most CMV-associated TCR beta chains appeared HLA-restricted, with HLA associations seemingly driven largely by CMV exposure. A cluster of highly shared sequence variants was judged likely to represent a technical artifact of the sequencing pipeline. In this cohort, only TCR beta chains were sequenced, and detectable features were limited by the absence of alpha or paired-chain data. For the cohort, immune exposure information was limited to CMV serostatus. According to a later analysis, parvovirus B19, influenza, CMV and Epstein-Barr virus appeared linked to several top co-occurrence clusters. A total of 164 TCR beta chains were listed by the study as associated with cytomegalovirus. Because HLA typing was unavailable for some donors at each locus, only the typed subset was used in association tests. The authors suggested that the approach could potentially be generalized to other disease states and immunological phenotypes. Some IMGT-functional V segments, including TRBV6-2 and TRBV6-3, could not be distinguished by the 87-base-pair reads and were therefore excluded. Correlated functional status among segregating V segments might reflect linkage disequilibrium, but an unknown experimental factor could not be ruled out.

As to this clone: Its target antigen remains unknown. Base quality data are lacking; no much larger clone is found one base away.

The cohort consisted of 600 to 750 healthy bone marrow donors. Cohort members were all nominally healthy when sampled, although unrecorded immune exposures were likely present. The donor was CMV seronegative and was included in the group of 352 seronegative cohort members. A peripheral blood sample was collected from each donor, and TCR beta sequencing was performed on peripheral blood mononuclear cells. The Qiagen DNeasy Blood Extraction Kit was used to extract genomic DNA from the blood cell samples. The chain links TRBV12-5 with TRBJ1-3; the D region possibly corresponds to TRBD1 (5 bases align). This sequence originates from a man in his forties in good health and CMV-seronegative. Sequencing used PBMCs. The encoded CDR3 is CASGLGGSGNTIYF. The nucleotide sequence is given as TGTGCTAGTGGTCTCGGGGGGTCCGGAAACACCATATATTTT.